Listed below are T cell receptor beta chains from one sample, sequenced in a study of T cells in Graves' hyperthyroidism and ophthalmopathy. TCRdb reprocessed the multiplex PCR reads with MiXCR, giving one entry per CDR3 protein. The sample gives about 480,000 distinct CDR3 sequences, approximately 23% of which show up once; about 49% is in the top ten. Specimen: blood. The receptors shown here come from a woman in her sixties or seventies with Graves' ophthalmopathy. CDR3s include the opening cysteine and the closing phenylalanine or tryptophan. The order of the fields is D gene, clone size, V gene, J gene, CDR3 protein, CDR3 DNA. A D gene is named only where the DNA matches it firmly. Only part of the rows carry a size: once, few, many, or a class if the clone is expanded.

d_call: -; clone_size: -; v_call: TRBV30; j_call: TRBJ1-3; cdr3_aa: CAWSFKWSGLSGNTIYF; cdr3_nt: TGTGCCTGGAGTTTTAAGTGGTCAGGGTTATCTGGAAACACCATATATTTT
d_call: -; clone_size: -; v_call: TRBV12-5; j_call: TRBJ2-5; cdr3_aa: CASGFFGETQYF; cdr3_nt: TGTGCTAGTGGCTTCTTCGGAGAGACCCAGTACTTC
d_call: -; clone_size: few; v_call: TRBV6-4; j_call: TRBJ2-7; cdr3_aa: CASSDLLDKTYEQYF; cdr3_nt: TGTGCCAGCAGTGACCTCTTGGACAAGACCTACGAGCAGTACTTC
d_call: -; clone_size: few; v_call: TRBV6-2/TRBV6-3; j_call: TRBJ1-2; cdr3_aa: CATSQGLGRGYTF; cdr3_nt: TGTGCCACCTCACAGGGACTTGGACGGGGCTACACCTTC
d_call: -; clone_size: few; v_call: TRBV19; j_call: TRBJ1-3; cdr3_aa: CASRTTAAGSINSGNTIYF; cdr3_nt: TGTGCCAGCAGAACGACCGCAGCCGGGAGTATCAACTCTGGAAACACCATATATTTT
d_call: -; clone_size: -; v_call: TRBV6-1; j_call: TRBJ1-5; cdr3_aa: CAARGPNQPQHF; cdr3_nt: TGTGCCGCGAGGGGCCCCAATCAGCCCCAGCATTTT
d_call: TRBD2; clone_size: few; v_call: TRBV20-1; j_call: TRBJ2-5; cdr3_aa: CSARDVGGRDQETQYF; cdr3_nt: TGCAGTGCTAGAGATGTTGGCGGGAGGGACCAAGAGACCCAGTACTTC
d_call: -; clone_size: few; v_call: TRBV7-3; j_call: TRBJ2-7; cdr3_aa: CASARGPAREQYF; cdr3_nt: TGTGCCAGTGCTAGGGGCCCTGCGCGAGAGCAGTACTTC
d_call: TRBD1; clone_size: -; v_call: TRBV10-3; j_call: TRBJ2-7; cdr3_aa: CASRGTGGGYEQYF; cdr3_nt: TGTGCCAGCAGGGGGACAGGGGGCGGCTACGAGCAGTACTTC
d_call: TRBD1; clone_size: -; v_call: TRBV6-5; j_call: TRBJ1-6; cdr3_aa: CASSYSPSGQGNSPLHF; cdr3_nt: TGTGCCAGCAGTTACTCACCCTCCGGACAGGGAAATTCACCCCTCCACTTT
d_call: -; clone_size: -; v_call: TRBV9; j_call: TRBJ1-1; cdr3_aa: CASSVVGAANTEAFF; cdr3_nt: TGTGCCAGCAGCGTAGTAGGGGCGGCGAACACTGAAGCTTTCTTT
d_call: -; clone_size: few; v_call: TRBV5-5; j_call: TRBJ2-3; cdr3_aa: CASSPGYRGTDTQYF; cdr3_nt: TGTGCCAGCAGCCCTGGTTACAGGGGCACAGATACGCAGTATTTT
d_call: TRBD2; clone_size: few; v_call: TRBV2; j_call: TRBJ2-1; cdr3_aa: CASSGTSGKLNEQFF; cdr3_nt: TGTGCCAGCAGTGGGACTAGCGGGAAACTCAATGAGCAGTTCTTC
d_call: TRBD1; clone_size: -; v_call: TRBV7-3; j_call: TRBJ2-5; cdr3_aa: CASSFQGGAGETQYF; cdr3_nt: TGTGCCAGCAGCTTTCAAGGGGGCGCGGGAGAGACCCAGTACTTC
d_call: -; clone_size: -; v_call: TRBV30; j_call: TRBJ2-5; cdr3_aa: CAWSPGSRGETQYF; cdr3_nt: TGTGCCTGGAGTCCCGGGTCCCGAGGAGAGACCCAGTACTTC
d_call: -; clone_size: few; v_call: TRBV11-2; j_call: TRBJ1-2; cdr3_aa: CASSSFASWDDSGYTF; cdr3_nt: TGTGCCAGCAGCTCTTTCGCCTCCTGGGACGACTCTGGCTACACCTTC
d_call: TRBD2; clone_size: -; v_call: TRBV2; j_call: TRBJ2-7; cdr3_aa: CASRGTSGSREQYF; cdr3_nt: TGTGCCAGCAGGGGGACTAGCGGGAGTCGCGAGCAGTACTTC
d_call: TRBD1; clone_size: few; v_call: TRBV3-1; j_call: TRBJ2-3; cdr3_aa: CASSQVVQGADTQYF; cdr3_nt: TGTGCCAGCAGCCAAGTAGTCCAGGGGGCAGATACGCAGTATTTT
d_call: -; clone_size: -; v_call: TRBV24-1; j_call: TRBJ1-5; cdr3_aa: CATSDTGNNQPQHF; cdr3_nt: TGTGCCACCAGTGACACAGGGAACAATCAGCCCCAGCATTTT
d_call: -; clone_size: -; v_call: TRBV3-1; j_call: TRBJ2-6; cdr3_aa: CASSQDAFSSGANVLTF; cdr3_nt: TGTGCCAGCAGCCAAGACGCCTTTAGCTCTGGGGCCAACGTCCTGACTTTC
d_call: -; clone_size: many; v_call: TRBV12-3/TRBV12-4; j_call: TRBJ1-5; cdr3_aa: CASSLAGGESQPQHF; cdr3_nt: TGTGCCAGCAGTTTGGCGGGTGGAGAAAGTCAGCCCCAGCATTTT
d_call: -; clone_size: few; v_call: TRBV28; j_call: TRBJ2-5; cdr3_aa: CAACEGLSGHETQYF; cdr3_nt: TGTGCCGCCTGCGAGGGTTTGAGTGGTCACGAGACCCAGTACTTC
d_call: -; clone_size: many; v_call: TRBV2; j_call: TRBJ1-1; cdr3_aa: CASSESRRVVAFF; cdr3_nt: TGTGCCAGCAGTGAATCTCGGCGAGTTGTAGCTTTCTTT
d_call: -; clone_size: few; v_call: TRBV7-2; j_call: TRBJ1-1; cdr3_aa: CASSDLGGGSEAFF; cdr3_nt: TGTGCCAGCAGCGACCTAGGGGGGGGGAGTGAAGCTTTCTTT
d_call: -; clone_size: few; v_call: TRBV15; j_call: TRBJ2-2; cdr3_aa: CATSRDILFANTGELFF; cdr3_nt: TGTGCCACCAGCAGAGATATTTTGTTCGCGAACACCGGGGAGCTGTTTTTT
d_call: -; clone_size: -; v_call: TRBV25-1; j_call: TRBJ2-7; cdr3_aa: CASSEYPHRYEQYF; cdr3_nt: TGTGCCAGCAGTGAATACCCCCACCGCTACGAGCAGTACTTC
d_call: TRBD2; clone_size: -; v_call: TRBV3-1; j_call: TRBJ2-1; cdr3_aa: CASSQVTGLAVGEQFF; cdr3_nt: TGTGCCAGCAGCCAAGTCACGGGACTAGCGGTGGGTGAGCAGTTCTTC
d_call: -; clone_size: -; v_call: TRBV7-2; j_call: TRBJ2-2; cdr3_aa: CASSLAHLVGELFF; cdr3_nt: TGTGCCAGCAGCTTAGCGCACCTGGTCGGGGAGCTGTTTTTT
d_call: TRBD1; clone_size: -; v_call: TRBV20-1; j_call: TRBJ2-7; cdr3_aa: CSAREYDRTGVSQYF; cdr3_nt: TGCAGTGCTAGAGAATATGATAGGACAGGGGTGTCGCAGTACTTC
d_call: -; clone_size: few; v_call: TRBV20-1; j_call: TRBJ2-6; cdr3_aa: CSAQGGTGANVLTF; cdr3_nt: TGCAGTGCCCAAGGGGGAACTGGGGCCAACGTCCTGACTTTC
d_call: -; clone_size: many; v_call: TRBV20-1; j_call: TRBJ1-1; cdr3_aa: CSASWLGGYTEAFF; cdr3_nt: TGCAGTGCTAGCTGGCTTGGGGGATACACTGAAGCTTTCTTT
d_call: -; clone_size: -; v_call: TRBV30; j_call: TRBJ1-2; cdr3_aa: CAWSINTNYGYTF; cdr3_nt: TGTGCCTGGAGCATCAACACTAACTATGGCTACACCTTC
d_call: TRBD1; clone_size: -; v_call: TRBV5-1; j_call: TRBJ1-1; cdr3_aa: CASSPDRVSGAFF; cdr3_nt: TGCGCCAGCAGCCCGGACAGGGTATCAGGCGCTTTCTTT
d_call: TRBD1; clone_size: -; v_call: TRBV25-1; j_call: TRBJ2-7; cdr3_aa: CASSEGTGGKYEQYF; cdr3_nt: TGTGCCAGCAGTGAAGGGACAGGGGGCAAATACGAGCAGTACTTC
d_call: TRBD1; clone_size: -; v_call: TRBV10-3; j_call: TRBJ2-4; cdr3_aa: CAISTVLNRGSKNIQYF; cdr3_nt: TGTGCCATCAGCACCGTCCTCAACAGGGGATCCAAAAACATTCAGTACTTC
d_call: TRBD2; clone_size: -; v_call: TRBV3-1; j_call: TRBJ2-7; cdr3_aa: CASRIAGDYEQYF; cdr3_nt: TGTGCCAGCAGGATAGCGGGAGATTACGAGCAGTACTTC
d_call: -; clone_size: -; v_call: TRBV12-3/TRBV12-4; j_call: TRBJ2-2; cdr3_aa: CASSWSLRATGELFF; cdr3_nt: TGTGCCAGCAGTTGGAGTCTGCGGGCCACCGGGGAGCTGTTTTTT
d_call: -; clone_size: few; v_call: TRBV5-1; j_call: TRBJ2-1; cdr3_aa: CASSLVSAGTYNEQFF; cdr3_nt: TGCGCCAGCAGCTTGGTTTCTGCGGGAACCTACAATGAGCAGTTCTTC
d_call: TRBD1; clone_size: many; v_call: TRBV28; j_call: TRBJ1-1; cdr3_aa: CASRAGTGNTEAFF; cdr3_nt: TGTGCCAGCAGGGCCGGGACAGGGAACACTGAAGCTTTCTTT
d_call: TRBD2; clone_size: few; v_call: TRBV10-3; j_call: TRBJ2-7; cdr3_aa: CAIRPAAGGSYEQYF; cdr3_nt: TGTGCCATCAGGCCGGCAGCGGGAGGTTCCTACGAGCAGTACTTC
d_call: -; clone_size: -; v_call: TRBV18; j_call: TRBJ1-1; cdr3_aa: CASSPPGGYNTEAFF; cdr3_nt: TGTGCCAGCTCACCGCCCGGGGGGTATAACACTGAAGCTTTCTTT
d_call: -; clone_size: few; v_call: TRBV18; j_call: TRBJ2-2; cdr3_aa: CASSPVGEVTGELFF; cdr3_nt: TGTGCCAGCTCACCGGTTGGTGAGGTCACCGGGGAGCTGTTTTTT
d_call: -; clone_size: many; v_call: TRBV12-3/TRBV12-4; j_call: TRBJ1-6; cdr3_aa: CASSFSSSYNSPLHF; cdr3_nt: TGTGCCAGCAGTTTTTCCAGCTCCTATAATTCACCCCTCCACTTT
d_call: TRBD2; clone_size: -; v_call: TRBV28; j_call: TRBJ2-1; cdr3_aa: CASAAGRDEQFF; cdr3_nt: TGTGCCAGCGCAGCGGGAAGGGATGAGCAGTTCTTC
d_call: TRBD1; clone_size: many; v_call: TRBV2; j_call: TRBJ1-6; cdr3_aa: CASTGDSGANSPLHF; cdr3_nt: TGTGCCAGCACCGGGGACAGCGGGGCAAATTCACCCCTCCACTTT
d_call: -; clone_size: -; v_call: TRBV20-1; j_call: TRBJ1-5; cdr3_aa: CSAARNGGDQPQHF; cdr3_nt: TGCAGTGCGGCAAGGAACGGGGGGGATCAGCCCCAGCATTTT
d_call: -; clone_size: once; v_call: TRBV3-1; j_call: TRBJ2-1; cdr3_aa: CASSQASGLGYNEQFF; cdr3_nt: TGTGCCAGCAGCCAAGCGTCTGGGCTTGGATACAATGAGCAGTTCTTC
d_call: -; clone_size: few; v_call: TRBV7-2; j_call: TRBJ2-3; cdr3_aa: CASREGGTDTQYF; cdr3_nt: TGTGCCAGCAGGGAGGGAGGTACAGATACGCAGTATTTT
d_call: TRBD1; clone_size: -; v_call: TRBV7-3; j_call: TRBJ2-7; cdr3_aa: CASSYTGGEQYF; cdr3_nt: TGTGCCAGCAGTTATACAGGGGGCGAGCAGTACTTC
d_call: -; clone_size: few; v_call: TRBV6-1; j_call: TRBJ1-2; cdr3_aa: CATRAGPIYGYTF; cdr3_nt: TGTGCCACACGGGCAGGGCCGATCTATGGCTACACCTTC
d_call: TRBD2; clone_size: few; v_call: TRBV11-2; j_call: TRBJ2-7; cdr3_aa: CASSQGEPGGGYEQYF; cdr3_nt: TGTGCCAGCAGCCAAGGGGAACCCGGGGGGGGTTACGAGCAGTACTTC